Shown below are 27 T cell receptor beta chains from a single sample sequenced in a study of cytotoxic CD8 clonotypes in ibrutinib-treated CLL. Clones were sequenced by immunoSEQ multiplex PCR, and TCRdb holds only the in-frame ones, with some missing. The sample holds approximately 190,000 clones, more than 75% seen once. The sample in question was PBMCs, obtained after 12 months of ibrutinib treatment. The receptor source for this set is a human donor with chronic lymphocytic leukemia.

This clone occurred once. J is TRBJ1-2 and V is TRBV27; tentatively, D is TRBD1 (6 bases). The CDR3 length is 15 residues. CDR1 and CDR2 (germline): MNHEY, SMNVEV (reference sequence). Trimming cost V 2 bases and J 4 bases, with 14 bases left between them. The CDR3 DNA follows: TGTGCCAGCAGTTTAGCAGGGGCCGCACTCTATGGCTACACCTTC. Translation: CASSLAGAALYGYTF.

This clone appeared a few times. This chain connects TRBV25-1 to TRBJ1-5; possibly TRBD1 for D (6 bases). The V gene's germline CDR1 is MGHDK and CDR2 SYGVNS. This CDR3 spans 17 amino acids. V was shortened by 5 bases and J by 0 bases, with 17 bases between the two germline ends. The CDR3 region is CASSPRGAGYSNQPQHF. The DNA for the CDR3 is TGTGCCAGCAGTCCACGGGGGGCGGGATATAGCAATCAGCCCCAGCATTTT.

The chain links TRBV6-1 to TRBJ2-7; D perhaps matches TRBD1 (5 bases). Germline-derived CDR1 and CDR2 are MNHNS and SASEGT. The V gene lost 2 bases and the J gene lost 4 bases, with 12 bases spanning the gap. CDR3 size: 14 residues. CDR3 coding DNA: TGTGCCAGCAGTGAAACTGGACAAATTTACGAGCAGTACTTC. Its protein product is CASSETGQIYEQYF.

The V gene is TRBV19, the J gene TRBJ1-5; D gene uncertain. V was shortened by 7 bases and J by 2 bases, with 9 bases between the two germline ends. CDR1 is LNHDA, CDR2 SQIVND, per germline (reference sequence). The CDR3 has 13 amino acids. In DNA form, the CDR3 reads TGTGCCAGTACTTGGATAGGCAATCAGCCCCAGCATTTT. This encodes CASTWIGNQPQHF.

The J gene is TRBJ2-5, the V gene TRBV19; 8 positions agree with TRBD2. There are 16 residues in the CDR3. The V gene end was trimmed by 5 bases and the J gene end by 5 bases; junction bases not matched to a gene: 13. Germline values: CDR1 LNHDA, CDR2 SQIVND (reference sequence). CDR3 region: CASSRTSGSLRETQYF. The CDR3 DNA reads as TGTGCCAGTAGTCGCACGAGCGGGAGTCTCAGGGAGACCCAGTACTTC.

The genes are TRBV18 and TRBJ1-5; D remains ambiguous. V was clipped by 6 bases and J by 0 bases, with 6 bases between them. The CDR3 has 13 residues. Germline V lookup: CDR1 KGHSH, CDR2 LQKENI. The CDR3 loop is CASSGGSNQPQHF. Written as DNA, the CDR3 is TGTGCCAGCTCCGGCGGTAGCAATCAGCCCCAGCATTTT. The complete variable domain, with remaining parts taken from reference TRBV18 and TRBJ1-5, reads NAGVMQNPRHLVRRRGQEARLRCSPMKGHSHVYWYRQLPEEGLKFMVYLQKENIIDESGMPKERFSAEFPKEGPSILRIQQVVRGDSAAYFCASSGGSNQPQHFGDGTRLSIL.

The J gene is TRBJ1-2, the V gene TRBV9; D remains ambiguous. The CDR3 loop spans 18 amino acids. The germline CDR1 and CDR2 sequences are SGDLS and YYNGEE. V was trimmed by 4 bases and J by 3 bases, leaving 25 bases between them. In DNA, the CDR3 is TGTGCCAGCAGCCCACAAGGGTGGTGGGCAGCTCAACACTATGGCTACACCTTC. This gives the protein CASSPQGWWAAQHYGYTF.

Written as DNA, the CDR3 is TGTGCCAGTAGTATCCAGGGGTTGGGCACTGAAGCTTTCTTT. It yields the protein CASSIQGLGTEAFF. J is TRBJ1-1 and V is TRBV19, with D perhaps matching TRBD1 (6 bases). This CDR3 spans 14 amino acids. Trimming left V 3 bases short and J 4 bases short, with 12 bases between. Per the germline V gene, CDR1 is LNHDA and CDR2 is SQIVND (reference sequence).

The rearrangement uses TRBV2 and TRBJ1-5; 9 bases are shared with TRBD1. Trimming at V came to 7 bases and at J to 6 bases, leaving 4 bases not matched to a gene. Germline-derived CDR1 and CDR2 are SNHLY and FYNNEI. The CDR3 totals 13 residues. The CDR3 region is CASNTGGFQPQHF. CDR3 bases: TGTGCCAGCAATACAGGGGGCTTTCAGCCCCAGCATTTT.

The chain has TRBV11-3 and TRBJ2-1, with D hard to call. Trimming stripped 1 base from V and 9 bases from J, with 13 bases between. The CDR3 length is 14 residues. Germline CDR1 reads SGHNT; CDR2 reads YENEEA. The CDR3 nucleotides are TGTGCCAGCAGCTTAGGGGTCTCTGGCGGTGAGCAGTTCTTC. Encoded protein: CASSLGVSGGEQFF. The variable domain in full, completed from reference TRBV11-3 and TRBJ2-1, reads EAGVVQSPRYKIIEKKQPVAFWCNPISGHNTLYWYLQNLGQGPELLIRYENEEAVDDSQLPKDRFSAERLKGVDSTLKIQPAELGDSAVYLCASSLGVSGGEQFFGPGTRLTVL.

This chain uses TRBV7-8 with TRBJ2-7, with 8 bases matching TRBD2. The CDR3 has 15 residues. Losses at the gene ends were 3 bases for V and 2 bases for J; bases not matched to a gene: 6. Per germline, CDR1 SGHVS and CDR2 FQNEAQ. The CDR3, as DNA: TGTGCCAGCAGCTTGCGGACTAGCTTAACCTACGAGCAGTACTTC. This codes for CASSLRTSLTYEQYF.

The V and J genes are TRBV4-2 and TRBJ1-3; D might be TRBD1 (5 bases). This CDR3 is 16 amino acids long. Trimming pared 0 bases from V and 0 bases from J, leaving 9 bases between. In germline, CDR1 is LGHNA, CDR2 YNFKEQ. The CDR3 region has the DNA TGTGCCAGCAGCCAAGATACAGGACGCTCTGGAAACACCATATATTTT. Amino acid sequence: CASSQDTGRSGNTIYF.

The rearrangement joins TRBV28 to TRBJ2-4; D is unresolved. There are 14 residues in the CDR3. V lost 6 bases, J lost 9 bases, and 18 bases lay in between. CDR1 and CDR2 from the germline V gene are MDHEN and SYDVKM. DNA for the CDR3: TGTGCCAGCAGCACCGGACCGCCCCCCGGCATTCAGTACTTC. Translating gives CASSTGPPPGIQYF.

V usage is TRBV4-1 and J usage is TRBJ1-3; 7 bases line up with TRBD1. The CDR3 loop spans 14 amino acids. The germline CDR1 and CDR2 sequences are MGHRA and YSYEKL. Trimming at V came to 0 bases and at J to 5 bases, leaving 1 base not matched to a gene. The CDR3 here is CASSQEQGRNTIYF. The CDR3 DNA is TGCGCCAGCAGCCAAGAACAGGGGCGAAACACCATATATTTT.

This rearrangement joins TRBV6-6 to TRBJ1-2; perhaps TRBD1 as D (6 bases). Trimming left V 0 bases short and J 2 bases short, with 10 bases between. This CDR3 contains 15 residues. From germline, CDR1 is MNHNY and CDR2 SVGAGI (reference sequence). DNA for the CDR3: TGTGCCAGCAGTTACTCGAAAGGGGGAAACTATGGCTACACCTTC. Amino acids: CASSYSKGGNYGYTF.

This clone was picked up one time. CDR3: CASSLGGALRNGYTF. CDR3 nucleotides: TGTGCCAGCAGCTTAGGGGGGGCGCTTCGTAATGGCTACACCTTC. This chain connects TRBV7-2 to TRBJ1-2, with D possibly matching TRBD1 (6 bases). Trimming shortened V by 1 base and J by 6 bases, and 15 bases separated the two germline ends. The CDR3 is made up of 15 amino acids. Germline CDR1 is SGHTA and CDR2 is FQGNSA.

This chain links TRBV5-1 with TRBJ2-1, with D perhaps TRBD2 (7 bases). V lost 3 bases and J 8 bases, leaving 18 bases between the germline ends. The germline V gene has CDR1 SGHRS and CDR2 YFSETQ. This CDR3 region has 15 residues. The CDR3, as DNA: TGCGCCAGCAGCTCGAGCAGTCAGGGGAGGGATGAGCAGTTCTTC. Its translation is CASSSSSQGRDEQFF.

This sequence joins TRBV4-1 and TRBJ2-4; D is ambiguous. Germline loops: CDR1 MGHRA, CDR2 YSYEKL. CDR3 length: 13 amino acids. The germline V and J ends were trimmed by 0 bases and 3 bases, with 3 bases remaining between them. Here the CDR3 reads CASSQEVKNIQYF. In DNA form, the CDR3 reads TGCGCCAGCAGCCAAGAGGTCAAAAACATTCAGTACTTC.

The J gene is TRBJ2-2, the V gene TRBV7-3; D is unclear. Germline V gene data show CDR1 as SGHTA and CDR2 as FQGTGA. The CDR3 has 13 residues. The V end was cut by 3 bases, the J end by 7 bases, with 9 bases between. The CDR3 bases are TGTGCCAGCAGCTTTAGGTCCAACGGGGAGCTGTTTTTT. Its protein product is CASSFRSNGELFF.

The V and J genes are TRBV9 and TRBJ2-1; 7 bases align to TRBD1. CDR1 and CDR2 (germline): SGDLS, YYNGEE. CDR3 length equals 17 residues. After removal of 3 bases from V and 3 bases from J, the junction contained 12 bases not matched to a gene. DNA for the CDR3: TGTGCCAGCAGCGCCATGAACAGGGGCCGGATCTACAATGAGCAGTTCTTC. It codes for CASSAMNRGRIYNEQFF.

The rearrangement uses TRBV18 and TRBJ1-2; 7 nucleotides align to TRBD1. J gave up 3 bases and V 4 bases, and 8 bases lay outside the gene matches. The CDR3 contains 15 residues. Germline CDR1 KGHSH, CDR2 LQKENI. The CDR3 DNA follows: TGTGCCAGCTCACTCGCCGAGGGACAGCACTATGGCTACACCTTC. It codes for CASSLAEGQHYGYTF.

V usage is TRBV6-5 and J usage is TRBJ2-3; D is uncertain. The CDR3 loop spans 11 amino acids. V was cut by 4 bases and J by 7 bases, with 6 bases left in between. The germline CDR1 and CDR2 sequences are MNHEY and SVGAGI. This chain's CDR3 is CASSSIYTQYF. The DNA of the CDR3 is TGTGCCAGCAGTTCCATATATACGCAGTATTTT.

This chain joins TRBV6-5 and TRBJ2-7; D not certain. Germline V gene sequence: CDR1 MNHEY, CDR2 SVGAGI. CDR3 length: 14 residues. Trimming took off 2 bases at V and 3 bases at J, with 11 bases between the two ends. The CDR3 DNA sequence: TGTGCCAGCAGTTACCGAAACGGCCGCTACGAGCAGTACTTC. Amino acids: CASSYRNGRYEQYF.

In this sample, this clone turned up once. The same CDR3 also results from other DNA sequences found in this sample. This rearrangement joins TRBV2 to TRBJ2-7; possible D gene TRBD1, 5 bases. Germline CDR1 and CDR2: SNHLY and FYNNEI. V was pared by 4 bases and J by 7 bases, with 11 bases between. The CDR3 totals 12 residues. CDR3 in amino acids: CASSARDGEQYF. In DNA form, the CDR3 reads TGTGCCAGCAGTGCCAGGGATGGGGAGCAGTACTTC. Filled out from reference TRBV2 and TRBJ2-7, the complete variable domain reads EPEVTQTPSHQVTQMGQEVILRCVPISNHLYFYWYRQILGQKVEFLVSFYNNEISEKSEIFDDQFSVERPDGSNFTLKIRSTKLEDSAMYFCASSARDGEQYFGPGTRLTVT.

This clone was detected many times. The V gene is TRBV28, the J gene TRBJ1-6; unclear D gene. Germline V lookup: CDR1 MDHEN, CDR2 SYDVKM. Trimming removed 2 bases from V and 0 bases from J, with 8 bases in between. This CDR3 is built from 16 residues. The CDR3 is CASSLTSDSYNSPLHF. Here the CDR3 DNA reads TGTGCCAGCAGTTTAACGAGTGACTCCTATAATTCACCCCTCCACTTT.

The rearrangement joins TRBV6-5 to TRBJ1-1, with D possibly matching TRBD1 (5 bases). Per germline, CDR1 MNHEY and CDR2 SVGAGI. V dropped 0 bases and J dropped 0 bases, with 8 bases sitting between them. This CDR3 spans 15 amino acids. The CDR3 nucleotides read TGTGCCAGCAGTTACTCGGCAGGGTTGAACACTGAAGCTTTCTTT. The encoded protein is CASSYSAGLNTEAFF.

The CDR3 spells CASSLAGGTLQETQYF. The CDR3 nucleotides read TGTGCCAGCAGCTTGGCCGGGGGCACCTTACAAGAGACCCAGTACTTC. The V call is TRBV5-6, the J call TRBJ2-5; D possibly matches TRBD1 or TRBD2 (6 bases each). V was clipped by 0 bases and J by 2 bases, with 14 bases between them. This CDR3 is built from 16 residues. Germline CDR1 is SGHDT and CDR2 is YYEEEE.